This T cell receptor beta chain was observed in a study of blood T cell repertoires in COVID-19. As for the study in general: Acute-phase and convalescent COVID-19 samples originated in the United States, Italy and Spain. Sources were T cells, B-cell-depleted T cells, or PBMCs; the material itself was cDNA or gDNA.

The CDR3 covers 14 residues. The germline CDR1 and CDR2 sequences are SGHNT and YYREEE (reference sequence). Between the trimmed V and J ends, which lost 0 bases and 7 bases, there was a span of 11 bases. Original methodology: Amplifying reference gene primers gave estimates of nucleated cell counts. The repertoire was sequenced with immunoSEQ multiplex PCR; TCRdb's copy has only in-frame clones and lacks some. D and trimming come from the DNA, and the V and J calls and clone size come from that table. The table lists 100,000 to 120,000 clones, about 83% of them singletons, with roughly 4% in the top ten. In this sample, this clone turned up once.

This chain links TRBV5-4 with TRBJ1-5; TRBD1 is a possible D gene (5 bases). The sequenced sample was peripheral blood. The sequence was obtained from a woman in her 70s with acute or convalescent COVID-19. CDR3 DNA sequence: TGTGCCAGCAGCTTGGATGGGGGGTCACAGCCCCAGCATTTT. Protein product: CASSLDGGSQPQHF.